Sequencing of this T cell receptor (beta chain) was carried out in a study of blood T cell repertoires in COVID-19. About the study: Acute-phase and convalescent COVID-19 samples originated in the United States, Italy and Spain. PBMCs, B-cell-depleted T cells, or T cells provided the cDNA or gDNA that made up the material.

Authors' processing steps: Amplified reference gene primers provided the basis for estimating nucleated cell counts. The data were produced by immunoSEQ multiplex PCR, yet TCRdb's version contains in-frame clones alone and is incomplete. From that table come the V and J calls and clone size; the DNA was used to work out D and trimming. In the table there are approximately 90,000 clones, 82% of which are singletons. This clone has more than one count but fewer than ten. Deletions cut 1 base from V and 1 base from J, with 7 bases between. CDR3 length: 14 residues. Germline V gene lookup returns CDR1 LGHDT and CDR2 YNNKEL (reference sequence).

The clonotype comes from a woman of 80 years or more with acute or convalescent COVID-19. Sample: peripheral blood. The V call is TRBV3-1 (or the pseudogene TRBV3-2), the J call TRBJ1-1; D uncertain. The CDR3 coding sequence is TGTGCCAGCAGCCAAGCAGCTAGGAACACTGAAGCTTTCTTT. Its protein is CASSQAARNTEAFF.